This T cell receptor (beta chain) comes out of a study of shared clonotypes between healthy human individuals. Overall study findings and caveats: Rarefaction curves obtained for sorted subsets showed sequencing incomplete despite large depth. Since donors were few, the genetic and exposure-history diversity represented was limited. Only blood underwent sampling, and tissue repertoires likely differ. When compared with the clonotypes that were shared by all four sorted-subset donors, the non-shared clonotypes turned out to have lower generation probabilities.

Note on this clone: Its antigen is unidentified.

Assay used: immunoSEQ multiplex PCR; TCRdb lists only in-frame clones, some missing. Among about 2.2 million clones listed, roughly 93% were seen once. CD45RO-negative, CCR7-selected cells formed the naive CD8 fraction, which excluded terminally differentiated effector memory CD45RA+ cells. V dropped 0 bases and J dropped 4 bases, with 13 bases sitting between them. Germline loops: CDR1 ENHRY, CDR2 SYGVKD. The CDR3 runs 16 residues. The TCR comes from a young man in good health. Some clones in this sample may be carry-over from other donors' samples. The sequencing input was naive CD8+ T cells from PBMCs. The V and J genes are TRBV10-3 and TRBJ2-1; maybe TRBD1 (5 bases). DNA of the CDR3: TGTGCCATCAGTGAGTCCCAGGGCCCAAAGTACAATGAGCAGTTCTTC. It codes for CAISESQGPKYNEQFF.